One sample yielded the 7 T cell receptor beta chains listed below, sequenced in a study of shared clonotypes between healthy human individuals. Profiled with immunoSEQ multiplex PCR; TCRdb holds only in-frame clones, not every one. In the table there are more than 2,000,000 clones, roughly 92% of which are singletons. Sequenced material: naive CD4+ T cells sorted from blood. Subset specified: CD45RA+ positively selected. The source is a man aged 18 to 30 in good health.

Written as DNA, the CDR3 is TGTGCCAGCAGCTTGGCCTTCAGGACCAGAGGGGGGGTTGGGGACAATGAGCAGTTCTTC. It is translated as CASSLAFRTRGGVGDNEQFF. The V and J genes are TRBV5-4 and TRBJ2-1, with D perhaps matching TRBD2 (7 bases). The CDR3 has 20 amino acids. Germline V lookup: CDR1 SGHNT, CDR2 YYREEE (reference sequence). V shed 0 bases and J shed 5 bases, with 27 bases lying between them.

On this clone: This sample also contains other DNA sequences that code for the same CDR3. The chain combines TRBV30 with TRBJ1-2; D is unclear. The CDR3 is made up of 12 amino acids. In germline, CDR1 is GTSNPN, CDR2 SVGIG (reference sequence). The V and J ends lost 3 bases and 1 base respectively, with 6 bases between them. The CDR3 DNA is TGTGCCTGGAGCGGGGATAACTATGGCTACACCTTC. Residues: CAWSGDNYGYTF.

This clone was recorded only once. The V and J genes are TRBV10-3 and TRBJ2-1; D unclear. The CDR3 contains 16 residues. Trimming removed 4 bases from V and 5 bases from J, with 18 bases in between. CDR1 and CDR2 from the germline V gene are ENHRY and SYGVKD. The CDR3 protein is CAISGTNVLSDNEQFF. As DNA, the CDR3 is TGTGCCATCAGTGGGACCAACGTCTTGTCGGACAATGAGCAGTTCTTC.

As regards this clone: The sample contains more than one DNA sequence encoding this CDR3. The chain uses TRBV5-6 and TRBJ2-5; D unresolved. The CDR3 covers 11 residues. Germline values: CDR1 SGHDT, CDR2 YYEEEE. V lost 3 bases and J lost 2, with 2 bases in between. The CDR3 loop is CASSSQETQYF. The CDR3 coding sequence is TGTGCCAGCAGCTCTCAAGAGACCCAGTACTTC.

The gene calls are TRBV9 and TRBJ2-1; 9 nucleotides align to TRBD2. The ends lost 4 bases at V and 9 bases at J; junction bases unmatched: 14. Germline V gene sequence: CDR1 SGDLS, CDR2 YYNGEE. This CDR3 has 16 amino acids. Here the CDR3 reads CASSPRRTSEKGEQFF. DNA of the CDR3: TGTGCCAGCAGCCCCAGGAGGACTAGCGAGAAAGGTGAGCAGTTCTTC.

This clone was seen only once. The V and J genes are TRBV6-1 and TRBJ2-2; weak D call: TRBD1 (7 bases). The CDR3 has 15 amino acids. CDR1 is MNHNS, CDR2 SASEGT, per germline. V shed 8 bases and J shed 4 bases, with 17 bases lying between them. For the CDR3, the DNA is TGTGCCAGCTTCGTGGAGGGGGCGGTCACCGGGGAGCTGTTTTTT. This sequence encodes CASFVEGAVTGELFF.

In regard to this clone: The sample holds other DNA sequences that translate to the same CDR3. This sequence joins TRBV13 and TRBJ2-6, with unresolved D. Trimming took off 3 bases at V and 0 bases at J, with 6 bases between the two ends. CDR1 PRHDT and CDR2 FYEKMQ come from the germline V gene (reference sequence). This CDR3 comprises 15 residues. The CDR3, as DNA: TGTGCCAGCAGCTTGGTTGGCTCTGGGGCCAACGTCCTGACTTTC. It is translated as CASSLVGSGANVLTF.